A selection of T cell receptor beta chains follows, all from one sample in a study of post-analysis software for immune sequencing data. TCRdb called the PCR reads again in MiXCR, with one record for every CDR3 protein. The table shows fewer than 550,000 distinct CDR3 sequences, with around a third occurring only once. The sample was blood. Receptors originate from a girl aged 2-17 years with multiple sclerosis. The CDR3 runs from the conserved cysteine through the conserved F or W. A D gene is named only where the DNA matches it firmly. Some rows have no size entry. The others give once, few or many, or a class for an expanded clone.

d_call	v_call	clone_size	j_call	cdr3_nt	cdr3_aa
NA	TRBV9	few	TRBJ2-1	TGTGCCAGCAGCGGAATTCCGGGCCCACGGAATGAGCAGTTCTTC	CASSGIPGPRNEQFF
NA	TRBV5-1	few	TRBJ2-7	TGCGCCAGCAGCTCCGGGACTGATTCCTACGAGCAGTACTTC	CASSSGTDSYEQYF
TRBD2	TRBV5-1	NA	TRBJ2-3	TGCGCCAGCAGCGTTGGCCTGACTAGCCCCGCGTCAGATACGCAGTATTTT	CASSVGLTSPASDTQYF
NA	TRBV5-1	NA	TRBJ2-7	TGCGCCAGCAGCTTGTCCCCCGGACCCCTGGCCGAGCAGTACTTC	CASSLSPGPLAEQYF
TRBD2	TRBV11-2	few	TRBJ2-5	TGTGCCAGCAGCACTCTAGCGGGGCTCGGGGAGACCCAGTACTTC	CASSTLAGLGETQYF
NA	TRBV6-1	few	TRBJ2-3	TGTGCCAGCAGCGCCGGGACGCAGAGCACAGATACGCAGTATTTT	CASSAGTQSTDTQYF
NA	TRBV4-1	NA	TRBJ2-1	TGCGCCAGCAGCCAAGGGCGCATCAGCTCCTACAATGAGCAGTTCTTC	CASSQGRISSYNEQFF
TRBD1	TRBV14	few	TRBJ2-5	TGTGCCAGCAGCCAAGTCAGGGGGTTTCGGGAGACCCAGTACTTC	CASSQVRGFRETQYF
TRBD2	TRBV27	NA	TRBJ2-3	TGTGCCAGCAGTTTCTACCGGACTAGCGGGGCCACAGATACGCAGTATTTT	CASSFYRTSGATDTQYF
TRBD2	TRBV7-6	NA	TRBJ2-7	TGTGCCAGCAGCCTCGATAGCGGGGGCACCTACGAGCAGTACTTC	CASSLDSGGTYEQYF
TRBD1	TRBV7-2	NA	TRBJ2-5	TGTGCCAGCAGCTTAAGGCCTCCTTGGGCAGGGGGAAGGGAGACCCAGTACTTC	CASSLRPPWAGGRETQYF
TRBD2	TRBV10-3	NA	TRBJ2-1	TGTGCCATCAGTGACCCCGGGGGGTCCTACAATGAGCAGTTCTTC	CAISDPGGSYNEQFF
NA	TRBV7-3	few	TRBJ1-1	TGTGCCAGCAGCCCCCACCGGGACACTGAAGCTTTCTTT	CASSPHRDTEAFF
NA	TRBV4-1	few	TRBJ2-3	TGCGCCAGCAGCCAAGTCGGACTCACCACAGATACGCAGTATTTT	CASSQVGLTTDTQYF
NA	TRBV11-2	NA	TRBJ2-5	TGTGCCAGCAGCTTAGATCCGGCTCGCCGAGGGGAGACCCAGTACTTC	CASSLDPARRGETQYF
NA	TRBV20-1	NA	TRBJ2-3	TGCAGTGCTGAGTCCCAGGAGGACAGCACAGATACGCAGTATTTT	CSAESQEDSTDTQYF
TRBD2	TRBV6-6	NA	TRBJ2-5	TGTGCCAGCAGTTCGGGACTAGCGGTCTCGGCGGAGACCCAGTACTTC	CASSSGLAVSAETQYF
NA	TRBV11-2	NA	TRBJ2-3	TGTGCCAGCAGCTTTGAGCAGGGAAATACGCAGTATTTT	CASSFEQGNTQYF
TRBD2	TRBV6-1	NA	TRBJ2-7	TGTGCCAGCAGGAGGACTAGCGGGACCTTCTACGAGCAGTACTTC	CASRRTSGTFYEQYF
NA	TRBV10-1	few	TRBJ2-1	TGCGCCAGCGAGGAAGGTAATGAGCAGTTCTTC	CASEEGNEQFF
TRBD1	TRBV29-1	few	TRBJ2-3	TGCAGCGTCGACAGGGGTGATACGCAGTATTTT	CSVDRGDTQYF
NA	TRBV4-1	NA	TRBJ1-1	TGCGCCAGCAGGGGACGGGCAGGGACCACTGAAGCTTTCTTT	CASRGRAGTTEAFF
NA	TRBV6-6	once	TRBJ1-1	TGTGCCAGCAGATCAAGGGGGTACGGCGTTAAAGCTTTCTTT	CASRSRGYGVKAFF
NA	TRBV20-1	NA	TRBJ2-4	TGCAGTGCGGCCATCTCGGGTCCGGAAAACATTCAGTACTTC	CSAAISGPENIQYF
NA	TRBV6-2/TRBV6-3	NA	TRBJ2-7	TGTGCCAGCAGTTTGGTTATTGTAGGTAGACTCTACGAGCAGTACTTC	CASSLVIVGRLYEQYF
NA	TRBV7-9	NA	TRBJ1-6	TGTGCCAGCAGCGATCCCGGGTATAATTCACCCCTCCACTTT	CASSDPGYNSPLHF
NA	TRBV27	NA	TRBJ2-3	TGTGCCAGCAGTTTAAAAGGGGGGGTTTACACAGATACGCAGTATTTT	CASSLKGGVYTDTQYF
NA	TRBV7-3	NA	TRBJ2-1	TGTGCCAGCAGCTTATTTCGGGGAAATGAGCAGTTCTTC	CASSLFRGNEQFF
TRBD2	TRBV5-1	few	TRBJ2-3	TGCGCCAGCAGCTCGGGACTAGGGTCAGATACGCAGTATTTT	CASSSGLGSDTQYF
TRBD1	TRBV29-1	few	TRBJ2-3	TGCAGCGTCGAGGACCCGGCCAGGGGGCGCATGAATACGCAGTATTTT	CSVEDPARGRMNTQYF
NA	TRBV12-3/TRBV12-4	many	TRBJ2-6	TGTGCCAGCACCCCTCGGGCAGGGGCCAACGTCCTGACTTTC	CASTPRAGANVLTF
NA	TRBV25-1	NA	TRBJ2-3	TGTGCCAGCAGTGGAATCACAGATACGCAGTATTTT	CASSGITDTQYF
TRBD1	TRBV20-1	NA	TRBJ2-7	TGCAGTGCTAGAGATTCCACAGGGGCTGGGTACGAGCAGTACTTC	CSARDSTGAGYEQYF